Below are 5 T cell receptor beta chains sequenced from a single sample in a study of shared clonotypes between healthy human individuals. Using immunoSEQ multiplex PCR, the repertoire was profiled, and TCRdb retains in-frame clones only, with some absent. The table lists about 2.4 million clones, 85% to 95% of them singletons. The sequencing input was naive CD4+ T cells sorted from blood. Subset described: CD45RA+ positively selected. The source of these receptors is a man aged 18 to 30 in good health.

This clone was observed a handful of times. Within the sample, other DNA sequences also encode this same CDR3. This chain links TRBV7-8 with TRBJ1-3; tentatively, D is TRBD1 (6 bases). CDR3 length equals 14 residues. V lost 1 base and J 2 bases, leaving 6 bases between the germline ends. The germline gives CDR1 SGHVS, CDR2 FQNEAQ. Here the CDR3 reads CASSLGTAGNTIYF. The CDR3 nucleotides are TGTGCCAGCAGCTTAGGGACAGCTGGAAACACCATATATTTT.

Notes on this clone: Other DNA sequences within the sample encode an identical CDR3. V gene TRBV18 combines with J gene TRBJ1-5; possible D gene TRBD1, 5 bases. CDR1 and CDR2 from the germline V gene are KGHSH and LQKENI. The CDR3 totals 13 residues. V lost 6 bases, J lost 7 bases, and 13 bases lay in between. As DNA, the CDR3 is TGTGCCAGCTCTCCGGCGGGGGTCCAGCCCCAGCATTTT. It codes for CASSPAGVQPQHF.

The rearrangement uses TRBV5-1 and TRBJ2-5; D gene ambiguous. From germline, CDR1 is SGHRS and CDR2 YFSETQ. The CDR3 runs to 12 residues. Trimming shortened V by 1 base and J by 2 bases, and 3 bases separated the two germline ends. DNA of the CDR3: TGCGCCAGCAGCTTGTTTCAAGAGACCCAGTACTTC. This gives the protein CASSLFQETQYF.

In regard to this clone: The sample contains more than one DNA sequence encoding this CDR3. The rearrangement joins TRBV4-3 to TRBJ2-3, with D possibly being TRBD1 (5 bases). Germline-derived CDR1 and CDR2 are LGHNA and YSLEER. The CDR3 contains 15 residues. The germline V and J ends were trimmed by 1 base and 1 base, with 9 bases remaining between them. The CDR3 nucleotides read TGCGCCAGCAGCCAAGGGGGCGGTCGCACAGATACGCAGTATTTT. Its translation: CASSQGGGRTDTQYF.

The chain joins TRBV7-2 to TRBJ2-5, with 12 nucleotides matching TRBD2. There are 18 residues in the CDR3. V was clipped by 2 bases and J by 2 bases; unmatched bases: 9. Germline V gene sequence: CDR1 SGHTA, CDR2 FQGNSA. For the CDR3, the DNA is TGTGCCAGCAGCTTAAGAGGGTGGACTAGCGGGACACAAGAGACCCAGTACTTC. It specifies CASSLRGWTSGTQETQYF.